Reported below is one TCR beta chain. This entry belongs to a study of blood T cell repertoires in COVID-19. Two negative PCRs, clearance, or symptom resolution had been documented for recovered Cohort 3 donors. As processed by the authors: Amplification of reference gene primers provided the estimated nucleated cell counts. Profiled with immunoSEQ multiplex PCR; TCRdb holds only in-frame clones, not every one. From that table come the V and J calls and clone size; the DNA was used to work out D and trimming. The table includes under 200,000 clones, roughly 87% detected once. V was trimmed by 5 bases and J by 4 bases, leaving 6 bases between them. Per the germline V gene, CDR1 is MDHEN and CDR2 is SYDVKM. The CDR3 covers 12 residues.

The sequence was obtained from a woman in her 50s who had recovered from COVID-19. V usage is TRBV28 and J usage is TRBJ1-5, with D unclear. Sequenced input: PBMCs or T cells enriched from blood (not recorded which). The DNA of the CDR3 is TGTGCCAGCAGTCCTTTTAATCAGCCCCAGCATTTT. It yields the protein CASSPFNQPQHF.